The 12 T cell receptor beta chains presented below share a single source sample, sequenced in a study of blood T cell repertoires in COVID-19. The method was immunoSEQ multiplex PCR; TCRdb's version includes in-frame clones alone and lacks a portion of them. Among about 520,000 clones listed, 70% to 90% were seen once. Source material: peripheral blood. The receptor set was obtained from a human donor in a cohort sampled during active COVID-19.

The CDR3 reads CASSHNTQRGEAFF. The CDR3 DNA sequence: TGTGCCAGCAGCCACAATACCCAACGGGGTGAAGCTTTCTTT. J is TRBJ1-1 and V is TRBV3-1 (or the pseudogene TRBV3-2), with no clear D. Trimming shortened V by 3 bases and J by 7 bases, and 15 bases separated the two germline ends. The CDR3 covers 14 residues. In germline, CDR1 is LGHDT, CDR2 YNNKEL (reference sequence).

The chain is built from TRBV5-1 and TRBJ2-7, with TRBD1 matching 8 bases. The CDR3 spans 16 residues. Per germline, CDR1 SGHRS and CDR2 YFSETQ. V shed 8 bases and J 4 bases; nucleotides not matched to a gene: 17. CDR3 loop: CASKRGDQGAAYEQYF. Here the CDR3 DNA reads TGCGCCAGTAAGAGGGGGGACCAGGGGGCAGCTTACGAGCAGTACTTC.

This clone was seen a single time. The CDR3: CASSEGSISGRRDTGELFF. As DNA, the CDR3 is TGCGCCAGCAGCGAGGGGTCAATTAGCGGGAGAAGGGACACCGGGGAGCTGTTTTTT. The rearrangement links TRBV5-1 to TRBJ2-2; TRBD2 aligns across 9 bases. This CDR3 spans 19 amino acids. Unmatched junction bases numbered 16, after V lost 4 bases and J lost 3 bases. The germline gives CDR1 SGHRS, CDR2 YFSETQ.

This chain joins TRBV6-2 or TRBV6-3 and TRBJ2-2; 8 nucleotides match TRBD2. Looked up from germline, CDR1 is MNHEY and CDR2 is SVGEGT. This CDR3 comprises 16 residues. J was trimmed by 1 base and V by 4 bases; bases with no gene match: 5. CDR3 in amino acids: CASSLLGLGNTGELFF. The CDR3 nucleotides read TGTGCCAGCAGTTTACTGGGACTAGGGAACACCGGGGAGCTGTTTTTT.

The CDR3 DNA is TGTGCCAGCAGCTTAGCGGGTCTGGAGACCCAGTACTTC. Amino acid sequence: CASSLAGLETQYF. The J gene is TRBJ2-5, the V gene TRBV11-2; D unresolved. The CDR3 spans 13 residues. Trimming took 1 base from V and 5 from J, leaving 8 bases between them. The germline V gene has CDR1 SGHAT and CDR2 FQNNGV.

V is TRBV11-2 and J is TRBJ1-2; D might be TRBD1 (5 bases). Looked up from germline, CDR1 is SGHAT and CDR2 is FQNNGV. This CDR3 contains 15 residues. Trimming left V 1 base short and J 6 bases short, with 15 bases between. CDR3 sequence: CASSLVRTTGHGYTF. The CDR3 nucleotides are TGTGCCAGCAGCTTAGTCCGGACAACAGGCCATGGCTACACCTTC.

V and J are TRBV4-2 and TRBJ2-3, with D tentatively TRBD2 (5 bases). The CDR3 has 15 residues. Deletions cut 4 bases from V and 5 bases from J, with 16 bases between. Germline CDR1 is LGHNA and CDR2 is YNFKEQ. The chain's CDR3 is CASSLFLDFRDTQYF. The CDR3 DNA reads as TGTGCCAGCAGCCTATTTCTGGACTTCCGAGATACGCAGTATTTT.

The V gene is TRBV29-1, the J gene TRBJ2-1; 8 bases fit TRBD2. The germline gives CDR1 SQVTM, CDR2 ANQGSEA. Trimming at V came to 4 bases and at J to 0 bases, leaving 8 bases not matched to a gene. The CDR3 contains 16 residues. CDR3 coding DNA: TGCAGCGTTGGTAGCGGGATGCCCAGCTCCTACAATGAGCAGTTCTTC. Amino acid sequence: CSVGSGMPSSYNEQFF.

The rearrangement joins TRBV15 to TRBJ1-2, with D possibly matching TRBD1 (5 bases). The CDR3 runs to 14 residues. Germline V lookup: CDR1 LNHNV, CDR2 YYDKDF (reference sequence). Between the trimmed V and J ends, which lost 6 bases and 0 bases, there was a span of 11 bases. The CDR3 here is CATRGGLTNYGYTF. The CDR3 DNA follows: TGTGCCACCAGGGGGGGTTTGACTAACTATGGCTACACCTTC.

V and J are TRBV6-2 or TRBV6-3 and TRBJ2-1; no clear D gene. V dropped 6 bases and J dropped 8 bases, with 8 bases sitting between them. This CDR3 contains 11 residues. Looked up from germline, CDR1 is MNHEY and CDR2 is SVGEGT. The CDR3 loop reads CASSHPDEQFF. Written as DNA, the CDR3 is TGTGCCAGCAGCCACCCGGATGAGCAGTTCTTC.

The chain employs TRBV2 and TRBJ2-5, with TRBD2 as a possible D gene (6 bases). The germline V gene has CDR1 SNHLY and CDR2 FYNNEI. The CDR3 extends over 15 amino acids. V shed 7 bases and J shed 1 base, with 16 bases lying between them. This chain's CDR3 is CASTRQSLAQETQYF. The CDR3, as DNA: TGTGCCAGCACCAGACAGTCACTAGCCCAAGAGACCCAGTACTTC. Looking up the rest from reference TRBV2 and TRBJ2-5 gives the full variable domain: EPEVTQTPSHQVTQMGQEVILRCVPISNHLYFYWYRQILGQKVEFLVSFYNNEISEKSEIFDDQFSVERPDGSNFTLKIRSTKLEDSAMYFCASTRQSLAQETQYFGPGTRLLVL.

The chain's CDR3 is CAWIFRGATSGYTF. The CDR3 bases are TGTGCCTGGATCTTCAGGGGGGCAACTAGCGGCTACACCTTC. The chain joins TRBV30 to TRBJ1-2; 7 bases are shared with TRBD1. Germline CDR1 GTSNPN, CDR2 SVGIG (reference sequence). V lost 4 bases, J lost 8 bases, and 13 bases stayed unmatched. The length of the CDR3 is 14 residues.